The 28 T cell receptor beta chains presented below share a single source sample, sequenced in a study of T cells in Graves' hyperthyroidism and ophthalmopathy. It was RNA transcripts that yielded the amplified TCR beta CDR3 regions. The TCR CDR3 first-round RT-PCR relied on the HTBI primer set. TCRdb re-called the multiplex PCR reads through MiXCR, storing one row per CDR3 protein. The sample includes about 320,000 distinct CDR3 sequences, 16% seen only once; the top ten take 33%. The sample comprised blood. The source of these receptors is a man aged 25 to 40 with Graves' hyperthyroidism.

This clonotype was seen a few times. This chain connects TRBV15 to TRBJ2-2; D ambiguous. The length of the CDR3 is 13 residues. From germline, CDR1 is LNHNV and CDR2 YYDKDF (reference sequence). The V gene lost 0 bases and the J gene lost 8 bases, with 7 bases spanning the gap. CDR3 DNA: TGTGCCACCAGCAGAGATTGGATAGGGGAGCTGTTTTTT. It encodes CATSRDWIGELFF.

Of note for this clonotype: A much larger clone lies one base from this, so it may be a read error. The chain couples TRBV20-1 to TRBJ2-3; 12 bases are a match to TRBD2. The germline V gene encodes CDR1 DFQATT and CDR2 SNEGSKA (reference sequence). This CDR3 has 16 residues. CDR3 nucleotide sequence: TGCAGTGCTAGACCATCTAGCGGGAGGGACACAGATGCGCAGTATTTT. Its translation is CSARPSSGRDTDAQYF.

This clonotype was found many times. This rearrangement joins TRBV28 to TRBJ1-1, with a tentative D call TRBD1 (6 bases). Germline V CDR1 and CDR2: MDHEN, SYDVKM. CDR3 length: 16 residues. Trimming shortened V by 4 bases and J by 10 bases, and 25 bases separated the two germline ends. For the CDR3, the DNA is TGTGCCAGCAGTTCCATCACCCGGGACACGTCTTGGGGAGCTTTCTTT. Translation: CASSSITRDTSWGAFF.

CDR3 nucleotides: TGTGCCAGCAGCAGGGGGGCTAGCGGTACGAATACGCAGTATTTT. This encodes CASSRGASGTNTQYF. The chain links TRBV9 to TRBJ2-3; D possibly corresponds to TRBD2 (7 bases). In germline, CDR1 is SGDLS, CDR2 YYNGEE. This CDR3 region has 15 residues. V shed 4 bases and J shed 7 bases, with 19 bases lying between them. The full variable domain, in which reference TRBV9 and TRBJ2-3 provide the parts outside the CDR3, is DSGVTQTPKHLITATGQRVTLRCSPRSGDLSVYWYQQSLDQGLQFLIQYYNGEERAKGNILERFSAQQFPDLHSELNLSSLELGDSALYFCASSRGASGTNTQYFGPGTRLTVL.

The chain has TRBV20-1 and TRBJ2-1; 7 nucleotides agree with TRBD2. CDR3 length: 13 residues. The germline gives CDR1 DFQATT, CDR2 SNEGSKA (reference sequence). The V and J ends lost 6 bases and 5 bases, in that order; junction bases with no gene match: 7. The CDR3 loop reads CSAPGLTDNEQFF. CDR3 DNA: TGCAGTGCACCGGGACTAACTGACAATGAGCAGTTCTTC.

This clonotype has at least ten counts. This CDR3 reads CASSLARTGLYNEQFF. The DNA of the CDR3 is TGCGCCAGCAGCTTGGCCCGGACAGGGCTCTACAATGAGCAGTTCTTC. This chain links TRBV5-1 with TRBJ2-1, with TRBD1 matching over 8 bases. The J segment lost 3 bases and the V segment lost 0 bases, leaving 5 bases of the junction unmatched. CDR3 length: 16 amino acids. CDR1 SGHRS and CDR2 YFSETQ come from the germline V gene.

This clonotype was found a few times. V gene TRBV7-9 combines with J gene TRBJ2-7; D not resolved. This CDR3 has 12 amino acids. With 0 bases removed from V and 5 bases from J, the gap between germline ends came to 5 bases. CDR1 and CDR2 (germline): SEHNR, FQNEAQ (reference sequence). CDR3 coding DNA: TGTGCCAGCAGCTTAGCTCAGGACGAGCAGTACTTC. It is translated as CASSLAQDEQYF.

CDR3 loop: CASPQATTGYSYNEQFF. In nucleotides, the CDR3 is TGTGCCAGTCCCCAAGCCACGACAGGGTACTCCTACAATGAGCAGTTCTTC. The V call is TRBV19, the J call TRBJ2-1; TRBD1 agrees at 7 bases. Germline V CDR1 and CDR2: LNHDA, SQIVND (reference sequence). Trimming took 8 bases from V and 0 from J; bases not matched to a gene: 13. This CDR3 has 17 residues.

This clonotype turned up a few times. The rearrangement links TRBV20-1 to TRBJ2-2; 13 bases match TRBD2. Germline CDR1 is DFQATT and CDR2 is SNEGSKA (reference sequence). CDR3 length: 16 residues. V lost 5 bases and J lost 15; bases outside the gene matches: 18. The CDR3 sequence: CSAGAELAGGPRGVFF. DNA for the CDR3: TGCAGTGCTGGAGCCGAACTAGCGGGAGGGCCGAGAGGAGTGTTTTTT.

This clonotype was detected ten times or more. The CDR3 bases are TGCAGCGTCCGGATCTTAGCGGGAGGAGATACGCAGTATTTT. This gives the protein CSVRILAGGDTQYF. This chain links TRBV29-1 with TRBJ2-3; 10 bases agree with TRBD2. V shed 6 bases and J 5 bases; nucleotides not matched to a gene: 8. This CDR3 comprises 14 residues. The germline CDR1 and CDR2 sequences are SQVTM and ANQGSEA.

Many counts were recorded for this clonotype. V is TRBV11-2 and J is TRBJ2-3; D is perhaps TRBD2 (5 bases). The CDR3 spans 16 residues. V gave up 0 bases and J gave up 3 bases, with 13 bases separating them. Germline assignment: CDR1 SGHAT and CDR2 FQNNGV. The CDR3 DNA reads TGTGCCAGCAGCTTAGATGGACCAACGGGGACAGATACGCAGTATTTT. It codes for CASSLDGPTGTDTQYF.

This clonotype was recorded a few times. The chain recombines TRBV6-1 with TRBJ1-5; 10 nucleotides align to TRBD1. The germline V gene has CDR1 MNHNS and CDR2 SASEGT. This CDR3 comprises 15 residues. V shed 6 bases and J 4 bases; nucleotides not matched to a gene: 6. Here the CDR3 reads CASRTGTGVNQPQHF. The DNA of the CDR3 is TGTGCCAGCAGAACCGGGACAGGGGTAAATCAGCCCCAGCATTTT.

The V call is TRBV20-1, the J call TRBJ1-3, with D uncertain. The CDR3 length is 14 residues. Per germline, CDR1 DFQATT and CDR2 SNEGSKA (reference sequence). The V and J ends lost 5 bases and 3 bases respectively, with 14 bases between them. The chain's CDR3 is CSAYDPRGGNTIYF. In nucleotides, the CDR3 is TGCAGTGCTTACGACCCTCGGGGTGGAAACACCATATATTTT.

This clonotype was seen at least ten times. The gene calls are TRBV30 and TRBJ1-4, with no clear D. In germline, CDR1 is GTSNPN, CDR2 SVGIG (reference sequence). V gave up 3 bases and J gave up 11 bases, with 13 bases separating them. CDR3 length: 12 residues. The DNA for the CDR3 is TGTGCCTGGAGCCCGAGAAGTCGTAAACTGTTTTTT. This sequence encodes CAWSPRSRKLFF.

The sample holds many counts of this clonotype. The V gene is TRBV6-1, the J gene TRBJ1-1, with 9 bases identical to TRBD1. The junction had 10 bases not matched to a gene; V was cut back by 8 bases and J by 3 bases. Germline CDR1 is MNHNS and CDR2 is SASEGT. This CDR3 has 15 residues. The CDR3 DNA reads as TGTGCCAGCGGACGGACAGGGGCCAGTGACACTGAAGCTTTCTTT. Its protein is CASGRTGASDTEAFF.

The chain is built from TRBV18 and TRBJ2-1; D possibly matches TRBD1 or TRBD2 (5 bases each). This CDR3 is 14 amino acids long. CDR1 and CDR2 (germline): KGHSH, LQKENI. The V gene lost 2 bases and the J gene lost 8 bases, with 13 bases spanning the gap. The CDR3 region is CASSPVMGDDEQFF. DNA of the CDR3: TGTGCCAGCTCACCAGTCATGGGGGATGATGAGCAGTTCTTC.

This clonotype was detected only a few times. The chain joins TRBV24-1 to TRBJ2-1, with D perhaps being TRBD1 or TRBD2 (6 bases each). Trimming stripped 10 bases from V and 11 bases from J, with 20 bases between. CDR1 is KGHDR, CDR2 SFDVKD, per germline. The CDR3 spans 13 residues. The CDR3 nucleotides read TGTGCCACGGGGGCGGGACTTCAAGCTCAGCAGTTCTTC. It encodes CATGAGLQAQQFF.

The chain recombines TRBV9 with TRBJ1-4; D possibly corresponds to TRBD1 (5 bases). V shed 1 base and J shed 8 bases, with 18 bases lying between them. Germline CDR1 reads SGDLS; CDR2 reads YYNGEE. The CDR3 runs 16 residues. The CDR3 nucleotides read TGTGCCAGCAGCGTAAGCTATCAGGGCTTCAGGGAAAAACTGTTTTTT. It translates to CASSVSYQGFREKLFF. The full variable domain, completed using reference TRBV9 and TRBJ1-4, is DSGVTQTPKHLITATGQRVTLRCSPRSGDLSVYWYQQSLDQGLQFLIQYYNGEERAKGNILERFSAQQFPDLHSELNLSSLELGDSALYFCASSVSYQGFREKLFFGSGTQLSVL.

In this sample, this clonotype turned up many times. This chain joins TRBV7-9 and TRBJ2-7, with 7 bases fitting TRBD1. Germline V gene lookup returns CDR1 SEHNR and CDR2 FQNEAQ (reference sequence). The CDR3 loop spans 13 amino acids. Trimming cost V 5 bases and J 9 bases; bases outside gene matches: 10. The CDR3 protein is CASSQDTGAGQYF. As DNA, the CDR3 is TGTGCCAGCAGCCAGGATACAGGGGCTGGGCAGTACTTC. Based on the CDR3 plus reference TRBV7-9 and TRBJ2-7, the full variable domain is DTGVSQNPRHKITKRGQNVTFRCDPISEHNRLYWYRQTLGQGPEFLTYFQNEAQLEKSRLLSDRFSAERPKGSFSTLEIQRTEQGDSAMYLCASSQDTGAGQYFGPGTRLTVT.

This clonotype was observed at least ten times. The chain combines TRBV2 with TRBJ2-7, with 13 bases identical to TRBD2. Unmatched junction bases numbered 4, after V lost 5 bases and J lost 3 bases. Germline V lookup: CDR1 SNHLY, CDR2 FYNNEI. The CDR3 sequence is 15 residues long. CDR3 amino acids: CASSLRLAGGYEQYF. The CDR3 DNA reads as TGTGCCAGCAGTTTAAGACTAGCGGGAGGCTACGAGCAGTACTTC. The full variable domain, its missing parts supplied by reference TRBV2 and TRBJ2-7, is EPEVTQTPSHQVTQMGQEVILRCVPISNHLYFYWYRQILGQKVEFLVSFYNNEISEKSEIFDDQFSVERPDGSNFTLKIRSTKLEDSAMYFCASSLRLAGGYEQYFGPGTRLTVT.

This clonotype appeared many times. The CDR3 protein is CASSLGTGGAEAFF. CDR3 nucleotide sequence: TGTGCCAGCAGTTTAGGGACAGGGGGCGCCGAAGCTTTCTTT. This chain links TRBV12-3 or TRBV12-4 with TRBJ1-1, with TRBD1 matching 11 bases. V was pared by 1 base and J by 8 bases, with 3 bases of the junction left unmatched. This CDR3 has 14 amino acids.

The chain combines TRBV24-1 with TRBJ2-1; 8 nucleotides line up with TRBD1. Germline-derived CDR1 and CDR2 are KGHDR and SFDVKD. Germline trimming cut 8 bases from V and 0 bases from J; bases unmatched to any gene: 2. The CDR3 spans 14 residues. The chain's CDR3 is CATKDRGSYNEQFF. DNA for the CDR3: TGTGCCACCAAAGACAGGGGCTCCTACAATGAGCAGTTCTTC.

This clonotype has only a few counts. The V gene is TRBV11-3, the J gene TRBJ2-1; no clear D gene. Per the germline V gene, CDR1 is SGHNT and CDR2 is YENEEA. V lost 4 bases to trimming and J lost 8 bases, with 12 bases between them. CDR3 length: 13 amino acids. The CDR3 DNA follows: TGTGCCAGCAGCTCCGAATCTATCTATGAGCAGTTCTTC. Translating it yields CASSSESIYEQFF.

This clonotype was seen ten or more times. V is TRBV6-1 and J is TRBJ1-1; D is ambiguous. Trimming took 5 bases from V and 6 from J, leaving 16 bases between them. Germline assignment: CDR1 MNHNS and CDR2 SASEGT. The CDR3 totals 14 residues. The CDR3 sequence is CASSLISAVPEAFF. The CDR3 DNA reads as TGTGCCAGCAGTTTGATCTCCGCAGTCCCTGAAGCTTTCTTT.

This clonotype showed up many times. The chain is built from TRBV6-5 and TRBJ2-1, with a weak D call TRBD2 (5 bases). CDR3 length: 15 amino acids. Germline V gene data show CDR1 as MNHEY and CDR2 as SVGAGI. The V end was cut by 2 bases, the J end by 6 bases, with 14 bases between. The CDR3 DNA sequence: TGTGCCAGCAGTTACCCCGGACTTGACACCAATGAGCAGTTCTTC. This encodes CASSYPGLDTNEQFF.

This clonotype was seen at least ten times. The rearrangement links TRBV30 to TRBJ2-7; D remains ambiguous. The CDR3 sequence is 10 residues long. V was cut by 0 bases and J by 5 bases, with 2 bases left in between. Germline CDR1 reads GTSNPN; CDR2 reads SVGIG (reference sequence). CDR3 nucleotides: TGTGCCTGGAGTGTTAACGAGCAGTACTTC. Residues: CAWSVNEQYF.

This clonotype came up many times. This chain links TRBV12-3 or TRBV12-4 with TRBJ1-5; D perhaps matches TRBD1 (6 bases). V lost 3 bases and J 3 bases, leaving 9 bases between the germline ends. The CDR3 sequence is 14 residues long. DNA of the CDR3: TGTGCCAGCAGTTTCGAGGGGGACAATCAGCCCCAGCATTTT. As protein: CASSFEGDNQPQHF.

In this sample, this clonotype turned up many times. The chain uses TRBV6-1 and TRBJ2-7; D is perhaps TRBD2 (5 bases). Germline V gene lookup returns CDR1 MNHNS and CDR2 SASEGT. CDR3 length: 13 amino acids. The V gene lost 5 bases and the J gene lost 7 bases, with 15 bases spanning the gap. The CDR3 DNA follows: TGTGCCAGCAGTCACGGGGTTCCTGATGAGCAGTACTTC. This gives the protein CASSHGVPDEQYF.